This T cell receptor (beta chain) was obtained from a study of CD8+ T cells in alopecia areata. Regarding the study as a whole: Clonality exceeded that of normal scalp in lesional scalp, most notably in alopecia totalis/universalis.

Treatment meaning: oral pan-JAK inhibitor, 5-10 mg twice daily. This clone was picked up a small number of times. Its antigen is as yet unknown. cDNA serving as the sequencing template came from extracted, reverse transcribed RNA. The assay was immunoSEQ multiplex PCR, and TCRdb's table has in-frame clones only and misses some. The table records 150,000 to 200,000 clones, 45% to 60% of them present only once. V was pared by 1 base and J by 1 base, with 11 bases of the junction left unmatched. CDR1 is LGHNT, CDR2 FRNRAP, per germline. The length of the CDR3 is 18 residues. The receptor's source is a human donor with alopecia areata. Sequenced material: CD8+ T cells sorted from blood, taken around week 54, from a patient treated with tofacitinib. The rearrangement uses TRBV12-5 and TRBJ2-3; 7 bases are shared with TRBD1. In nucleotides, the CDR3 is TGTGCTAGTGGTTTGGCACCGAAGGGGGCATCCCGCACAGATACGCAGTATTTT. Its translation: CASGLAPKGASRTDTQYF.